The 10 T cell receptor beta chains in this list originate from one sample, sequenced in a study of beta chain features in type 1 diabetes. Study-level findings and limits: Among patients with Type 1 diabetes, TCRB CDR3s were moderately but significantly shorter in every one of the four CD4+ subsets.

The whole isolated RNA underwent reverse transcription, so sequencing captured expressed TCRB transcripts. Profiling relied on immunoSEQ multiplex PCR, and the TCRdb table lists in-frame clones only, not all of them. The repertoire has some 110,000 clones, over 15% of them found once; the top ten carry roughly 2.5%. Antigens for these TCRs are unknown. Sequencing was carried out using central memory CD4+ T cells from blood. The receptor set was obtained from a man younger than 45 with type 1 diabetes.

The chain uses TRBV6-5 and TRBJ2-5; 8 nucleotides line up with TRBD2. Unmatched junction bases numbered 5, after V lost 6 bases and J lost 5 bases. This CDR3 is 13 amino acids long. Germline V gene data show CDR1 as MNHEY and CDR2 as SVGAGI. CDR3 region: CASRAGAGETQYF. The CDR3 region has the DNA TGTGCCAGCAGAGCGGGGGCCGGGGAGACCCAGTACTTC.

This clone was seen just once. The sample has other DNA sequences that encode this CDR3 too. J is TRBJ1-1 and V is TRBV18; D gene uncertain. Germline V gives CDR1 KGHSH, CDR2 LQKENI. Trimming pared 2 bases from V and 3 bases from J, leaving 7 bases between. This CDR3 spans 13 amino acids. The CDR3 coding sequence is TGTGCCAGCTCACCAGGTCGGGACACTGAAGCTTTCTTT. Residues: CASSPGRDTEAFF.

There are a few counts of this clone. The rearrangement links TRBV28 to TRBJ2-1, with D perhaps matching TRBD2 (5 bases). Germline CDR1 is MDHEN and CDR2 is SYDVKM. CDR3 size: 14 residues. Between the trimmed V and J ends, which lost 1 base and 6 bases, there was a span of 10 bases. In nucleotides, the CDR3 is TGTGCCAGCAGTTTATATTTGGCGGGCAATGAGCAGTTCTTC. Translation: CASSLYLAGNEQFF.

This rearrangement joins TRBV6-5 to TRBJ2-7; 7 bases fit TRBD1. Germline trimming cut 2 bases from V and 0 bases from J; bases unmatched to any gene: 4. The germline CDR1 and CDR2 sequences are MNHEY and SVGAGI. This CDR3 is built from 15 residues. The CDR3, as DNA: TGTGCCAGCAGTTACGGTGGGACAGCCTCCTACGAGCAGTACTTC. This encodes CASSYGGTASYEQYF.

CDR3 sequence (DNA): TGTGCCAGCAGCCCCGGGGCTTACTCAGCTTATGAGCAGTTCTTC. Its translation is CASSPGAYSAYEQFF. The J gene is TRBJ2-1, the V gene TRBV5-6; D tentatively fits TRBD1 or TRBD2 (5 bases each). This CDR3 is 15 amino acids long. Trimming took off 4 bases at V and 8 bases at J, with 19 bases between the two ends. Germline lookup yields CDR1 SGHDT and CDR2 YYEEEE.

This clone occurred a few times. This chain uses TRBV18 with TRBJ2-7; D not certain. This CDR3 is built from 13 residues. CDR1 and CDR2 from the germline V gene are KGHSH and LQKENI. V gave up 4 bases and J gave up 0 bases, with 7 bases separating them. The CDR3 region is CASSRQTSYEQYF. CDR3 in DNA: TGTGCCAGCTCACGGCAGACCTCCTACGAGCAGTACTTC.

Only a few counts were recorded for this clone. The chain carries TRBV2 and TRBJ1-1; a weak D match, TRBD1 (5 bases). Germline V gene lookup returns CDR1 SNHLY and CDR2 FYNNEI. The CDR3 length is 11 residues. Between the trimmed V and J ends, which lost 6 bases and 8 bases, there was a span of 10 bases. In DNA form, the CDR3 reads TGTGCCAGCAGCAGGGACCTGGAAGCTTTCTTT. Protein: CASSRDLEAFF.

This chain connects TRBV6-5 to TRBJ2-5, with TRBD1 matching 7 bases. Germline V gene sequence: CDR1 MNHEY, CDR2 SVGAGI. Trimming cost V 2 bases and J 7 bases; bases outside gene matches: 7. The CDR3 covers 14 residues. The DNA of the CDR3 is TGTGCCAGCAGTTACGGGGACAGTGACGGGACCCAGTACTTC. Encoded protein: CASSYGDSDGTQYF.

The chain combines TRBV28 with TRBJ2-6; 7 nucleotides align to TRBD2. V trimming: 9 bases; J trimming: 4 bases; junction bases outside the gene matches: 6. Germline-derived CDR1 and CDR2 are MDHEN and SYDVKM. This CDR3 comprises 14 residues. DNA of the CDR3: TGTGCCAGTCTGGGGACTACGGGGGCCAACGTCCTGACTTTC. It yields the protein CASLGTTGANVLTF.

This sequence joins TRBV29-1 and TRBJ2-1; D uncertain. V was cut by 4 bases and J by 6 bases, with 7 bases left in between. The CDR3 is made up of 11 amino acids. In germline, CDR1 is SQVTM, CDR2 ANQGSEA. The CDR3: CSVGTSNEQFF. The CDR3 nucleotides are TGCAGCGTTGGGACCAGCAATGAGCAGTTCTTC.